This T cell receptor beta chain was identified in a study of Ad26.COV2.S vaccination and SARS-CoV-2 variants (dated by TCRdb to the early 2020s). Looking at the study overall: The specificity and breadth of SARS-CoV-2-reactive T cell receptors after Ad26.COV2.S vaccination were assessed by TCRbeta repertoire sequencing. The TCR-sequenced set comprised approximately 30 samples: around 20 Ad26.COV2.S vaccine recipients, 5 placebo recipients and 8 SARS-CoV-2 convalescent individuals. The research as a whole found: Vaccine and placebo recipients had comparable non-spike TCR breadth, which fits with the vaccine containing only spike. The authors noted that the TCR breadth and depth analyses may have underestimated total T cell responses. Spike-specific TCR breadth was higher in Ad26.COV2.S recipients than in placebo recipients (P = 0.0014). After vaccination, substantial breadth of spike-specific CD8+ and CD4+ T cell responses was reported.

V loses 10 bases at its end and J loses 4 bases; junction bases beyond the gene matches: 15. According to the germline V gene (reference sequence), CDR1 reads SEHNR and CDR2 reads FQNEAQ. From cysteine to phenylalanine, the CDR3 is 15 amino acids long. Left in the record is the CDR3 DNA by itself, 45 bases read in frame from the first base. About this clone itself: The specificity of this receptor is unknown. The input lacks base qualities; no much larger clone sits a single base away.

The immunoSEQ Assay was the method used to sequence TCRbeta CDR3 regions. After extraction, genomic DNA underwent amplification by bias-controlled multiplex PCR, followed by high-throughput sequencing. Per the original workflow: To quantify the absolute abundance of every unique TCRbeta CDR3 region, sequences were collapsed and filtered. T cell fraction was estimated by normalization of TCRbeta template counts to usable DNA, with usable DNA being measured through amplification of reference genes present in all nucleated cells. Repertoire TCRs were annotated as SARS-CoV-2-specific when V gene, CDR3 amino acid sequence and J gene were exactly matched to a known reactive TCR set. The reference SARS-CoV-2 TCR set came from MIRA and was filtered for enrichment in COVID-19-positive ImmuneCODE repertoires, removing public or cross-reactive TCRs. Using the MIRA antigens, annotated TCRs were further analysed by specific ORF or by position within an ORF. Breadth was defined as annotated unique rearrangements over total unique productive rearrangements; depth was the summed frequency of those rearrangements. Group comparisons of TCR breadth used two-sided Wilcoxon rank-sum tests. As stored in TCRdb, this immuneACCESS dataset retains in-frame rearrangements with V and J assigned. A fraction of the clones does not appear; measured against another copy, unresolved V genes explain less than half of the discrepancy, and the remainder lacks a known reason. V and J calls and clone size are copied from that table; D and trimming were computed from the DNA. This sample lists around 350,000 clones; roughly nine tenths were detected once. 3.9% of the sample is taken by the ten largest.

Taken with the paper, the label for time point translates to: individuals recovered from natural SARS-CoV-2 infection. This clonotype was obtained from a human donor who had recovered from COVID-19. Sequenced here: peripheral blood, sampled after recovery from COVID-19. The chain links TRBV7-9 with TRBJ1-2; 7 junctional bases match TRBD1. For the CDR3, the sequence is CAIRQGPSAGYGYTF. The nucleotide sequence reads as follows: TGTGCCATCCGACAGGGTCCTTCAGCGGGCTATGGCTACACCTTC. Where the CDR3 stops, the reference TRBV7-9 and TRBJ1-2 genes take over; the full variable domain is DTGVSQNPRHKITKRGQNVTFRCDPISEHNRLYWYRQTLGQGPEFLTYFQNEAQLEKSRLLSDRFSAERPKGSFSTLEIQRTEQGDSAMYLCAIRQGPSAGYGYTFGSGTRLTVV.